This T cell receptor (beta chain) originates from a study of graft-versus-host responses after intestinal transplantation. For the study at large: The transplants performed in recipients were multivisceral, liver-intestinal, or isolated intestinal. Every recipient had anti-thymocyte globulin induction and around 3 years of tacrolimus plus steroids.

A single count supports this clone. The antigen remains undetermined. The assay was immunoSEQ multiplex PCR, and TCRdb's table has in-frame clones only and misses some. This sample yields 95,000 to 150,000 clones, of which approximately 92% are seen a single time; roughly 0.12% belongs to the top ten. Germline V gives CDR1 SGDLS, CDR2 YYNGEE. The CDR3 consists of 15 residues. V lost 0 bases, J lost 0 bases, and 1 base stayed unmatched. Regarding the study as a whole: GvH clones were identified in recipient marrow, with some first appearing in ileum or blood. High graft-versus-host to host-versus-graft T cell clonal ratios marked allografts of patients with graft-donor macrochimerism.

The rearrangement joins TRBV9 to TRBJ2-3, with 7 bases aligning to TRBD1. This clonotype was sampled from a human donor who received an intestinal transplant. Specimen: unstimulated CD4+ T cells sorted from spleen or lymph node cells, collected before intestinal transplant. CDR3: CASSVGGQSTDTQYF. CDR3 nucleotides: TGTGCCAGCAGCGTAGGGGGACAGAGCACAGATACGCAGTATTTT.